This entry lists 25 T cell receptor beta chains sequenced from one sample in a study of blood T cell repertoires in COVID-19. Here immunoSEQ multiplex PCR was the method, and the copy in TCRdb shows in-frame clones only, minus some. This table has 250,000 to 350,000 clones, around 83% appearing once. Sequenced input: peripheral blood. Receptors were obtained from a woman in her fifties or sixties with acute or convalescent COVID-19.

This sequence joins TRBV5-6 and TRBJ2-1; 7 bases line up with TRBD1. The CDR3 is 15 amino acids. The trim removed 4 bases at V and 2 bases at J, leaving 6 bases unmatched. CDR1 SGHDT and CDR2 YYEEEE come from the germline V gene. This CDR3 is CASSQTGVPYNEQFF. DNA for the CDR3: TGTGCCAGCAGCCAAACAGGGGTACCCTACAATGAGCAGTTCTTC.

The chain carries TRBV10-3 and TRBJ1-5; D not certain. This CDR3 has 15 residues. V gave up 0 bases and J gave up 2 bases, with 8 bases separating them. CDR1 and CDR2 from the germline V gene are ENHRY and SYGVKD. This CDR3 is CAISESTGGNQPQHF. Here the CDR3 DNA reads TGTGCCATCAGTGAGTCCACGGGTGGCAATCAGCCCCAGCATTTT.

V is TRBV2 and J is TRBJ1-3, with D perhaps TRBD1 (5 bases). Trimming left V 5 bases short and J 0 bases short, with 8 bases between. Germline CDR1 SNHLY, CDR2 FYNNEI. The length of the CDR3 is 14 residues. As DNA, the CDR3 is TGTGCCAGCAGTCGACAGTCCTCTGGAAACACCATATATTTT. Protein sequence: CASSRQSSGNTIYF.

The chain carries TRBV7-9 and TRBJ1-1; 10 bases are shared with TRBD1. Per the germline V gene, CDR1 is SEHNR and CDR2 is FQNEAQ (reference sequence). V gave up 5 bases and J gave up 4 bases; unmatched junction bases: 4. The CDR3 sequence is 14 residues long. Here the CDR3 DNA reads TGTGCCAGCAGCCCCGGGACAGGGGTCACTGAAGCTTTCTTT. Translated, it gives CASSPGTGVTEAFF.

The rearrangement joins TRBV6-5 to TRBJ1-1, with D uncertain. V lost 4 bases and J lost 0, with 9 bases in between. The V gene's germline CDR1 is MNHEY and CDR2 SVGAGI. The CDR3 is 14 residues long. Here the CDR3 reads CASSWGGMNTEAFF. CDR3 nucleotide sequence: TGTGCCAGCAGTTGGGGAGGGATGAACACTGAAGCTTTCTTT.

The chain carries TRBV28 and TRBJ1-2, with D unclear. V gave up 5 bases and J gave up 10 bases, with 17 bases separating them. This CDR3 has 13 amino acids. Germline V lookup: CDR1 MDHEN, CDR2 SYDVKM. CDR3 nucleotide sequence: TGTGCCAGCAGTACTCGGAGTCCCCCCGACTACACCTTC. This gives the protein CASSTRSPPDYTF.

This clone has only a few counts. The chain carries TRBV7-2 and TRBJ1-2; 7 nucleotides agree with TRBD1. CDR3 length: 15 residues. Trimming at V came to 5 bases and at J to 5 bases, leaving 11 bases not matched to a gene. Germline V lookup: CDR1 SGHTA, CDR2 FQGNSA. CDR3 DNA: TGTGCCAGCAGCGAAATGAAGGTACAGGGGTATGGCTACACCTTC. Translation gives CASSEMKVQGYGYTF.

The genes are TRBV27 and TRBJ2-7; 10 bases are shared with TRBD1. Germline-derived CDR1 and CDR2 are MNHEY and SMNVEV (reference sequence). The CDR3 sequence is 14 residues long. V lost 6 bases to trimming and J lost 4 bases; unmatched junction nucleotides: 6. CDR3 residues: CASRGDRGGYEQYV. In nucleotides, the CDR3 is TGTGCCAGCAGGGGGGACAGGGGAGGGTACGAGCAGTACGTC.

The genes are TRBV15 and TRBJ1-4, with D unclear. Germline values: CDR1 LNHNV, CDR2 YYDKDF (reference sequence). The CDR3 sequence is 13 residues long. Trimming stripped 0 bases from V and 8 bases from J, with 7 bases between. CDR3 residues: CATSRDTGEKLFF. CDR3 coding DNA: TGTGCCACCAGCAGAGATACGGGGGAAAAACTGTTTTTT.

The chain uses TRBV27 and TRBJ2-5; tentative D call: TRBD2 (6 bases). There are 16 residues in the CDR3. Germline CDR1 reads MNHEY; CDR2 reads SMNVEV (reference sequence). V lost 3 bases and J lost 1, with 15 bases in between. Here the CDR3 DNA reads TGTGCCAGCAGTTTCCGACTCTCCGGGGGCCAAGAGACCCAGTACTTC. Its translation is CASSFRLSGGQETQYF.

CDR3 sequence reads: CASSLSTQAVEQYV. Here the CDR3 DNA reads TGTGCCAGCAGCCTCTCGACACAGGCGGTCGAGCAGTACGTC. J is TRBJ2-7 and V is TRBV14, with TRBD1 as a possible D gene (5 bases). Germline V CDR1 and CDR2: SGHDN, FVKESK. V lost 4 bases and J 6 bases, leaving 16 bases between the germline ends. The CDR3 is 14 residues long.

This clone was counted ten times or more. The gene calls are TRBV2 and TRBJ1-1; no clear D. This CDR3 is 15 amino acids long. The ends were cut back, 2 bases at V and 1 base at J, with 11 bases in the middle. CDR1 is SNHLY, CDR2 FYNNEI, per germline. The CDR3 DNA follows: TGTGCCAGCAGTGAATTGGGGAGGGAGAACACTGAAGCTTTCTTT. As protein: CASSELGRENTEAFF.

This clone was seen only a few times. The gene calls are TRBV2 and TRBJ1-1; no firm D call. The length of the CDR3 is 14 residues. Germline CDR1 SNHLY, CDR2 FYNNEI. Trimming removed 8 bases from V and 3 bases from J, with 16 bases in between. The CDR3 is CASLSGAEYTEAFF. The DNA of the CDR3 is TGTGCCAGCCTCTCTGGAGCCGAATACACTGAAGCTTTCTTT.

V usage is TRBV5-1 and J usage is TRBJ1-6; unclear D gene. The CDR3 extends over 13 amino acids. Trimming stripped 4 bases from V and 3 bases from J, with 5 bases between. Germline loops: CDR1 SGHRS, CDR2 YFSETQ. The CDR3 DNA is TGCGCCAGCAGCCCCCTCTATAATTCACCCCTCCACTTT. Its protein product is CASSPLYNSPLHF.

The chain recombines TRBV9 with TRBJ2-7; weak D call: TRBD1 (5 bases). V dropped 2 bases and J dropped 3 bases, with 12 bases sitting between them. The germline gives CDR1 SGDLS, CDR2 YYNGEE. This CDR3 region has 14 residues. The CDR3 region is CASSVGKGVYEQYF. CDR3 in DNA: TGTGCCAGCAGCGTCGGAAAAGGGGTCTACGAGCAGTACTTC.

The CDR3 here is CASSPPPGGGEQYF. The CDR3 nucleotides are TGTGCCAGCAGCCCTCCACCTGGGGGCGGGGAGCAGTACTTC. The rearrangement links TRBV4-2 to TRBJ2-7; possible D gene TRBD1, 6 bases. CDR3 length: 14 amino acids. With 4 bases removed from V and 7 bases from J, the gap between germline ends came to 17 bases. CDR1 and CDR2 (germline): LGHNA, YNFKEQ.

The chain employs TRBV6-5 and TRBJ1-4; perhaps TRBD1 as D (5 bases). The V end lost 3 bases, the J end lost 2 bases, and 10 bases lay between the germline ends. The CDR3 extends over 15 amino acids. Germline assignment: CDR1 MNHEY and CDR2 SVGAGI. CDR3 bases: TGTGCCAGCAGTTATAGGGGCACGACTAATGAAAAACTGTTTTTT. Amino acid sequence: CASSYRGTTNEKLFF.

The chain employs TRBV6-5 and TRBJ1-5; 8 bases map to TRBD1. This CDR3 is 13 amino acids long. Germline loops: CDR1 MNHEY, CDR2 SVGAGI. J lost 7 bases, V lost 5 bases, and 4 bases had no gene match. This chain's CDR3 is CASSPTGEQPQHF. As DNA, the CDR3 is TGTGCCAGCAGTCCGACAGGGGAGCAGCCCCAGCATTTT.

This chain joins TRBV6-5 and TRBJ1-1; TRBD1 agrees at 7 bases. The CDR3 sequence is 14 residues long. V trimming: 6 bases; J trimming: 3 bases; junction bases outside the gene matches: 7. Per germline, CDR1 MNHEY and CDR2 SVGAGI. This CDR3 is CASRRQGRDTEAFF. In DNA, the CDR3 is TGTGCCAGCAGGCGACAGGGAAGAGACACTGAAGCTTTCTTT.

V is TRBV11-2 and J is TRBJ2-1; 9 bases are shared with TRBD2. Per the germline V gene, CDR1 is SGHAT and CDR2 is FQNNGV. The V gene end was trimmed by 4 bases and the J gene end by 3 bases; junction bases not matched to a gene: 16. This CDR3 has 19 residues. The DNA of the CDR3 is TGTGCCAGCAGCTCGGATCCAGGGAATAGCGGGAGATTCTACAATGAGCAGTTCTTC. Protein sequence: CASSSDPGNSGRFYNEQFF.

A remark on this clone: This sample also contains other DNA sequences that code for the same CDR3. The chain employs TRBV7-9 and TRBJ2-7; D unresolved. Looked up from germline, CDR1 is SEHNR and CDR2 is FQNEAQ (reference sequence). The CDR3 is 13 amino acids. The V end was cut by 0 bases, the J end by 3 bases, with 6 bases between. The CDR3, as DNA: TGTGCCAGCAGCTTAGCAACAGACTACGAGCAGTACTTC. Amino acids: CASSLATDYEQYF.

J is TRBJ1-2 and V is TRBV29-1, with 7 bases aligning to TRBD1. CDR3 length: 14 residues. CDR1 and CDR2 from the germline V gene are SQVTM and ANQGSEA. After removal of 5 bases from V and 3 bases from J, the junction contained 9 bases not matched to a gene. CDR3 residues: CSVPKTGKDYGYTF. CDR3 sequence (DNA): TGCAGCGTTCCAAAGACAGGGAAAGACTATGGCTACACCTTC.

The genes are TRBV6-5 and TRBJ2-2; a possible D gene is TRBD1 (5 bases). Germline V gene sequence: CDR1 MNHEY, CDR2 SVGAGI. V was cut by 11 bases and J by 5 bases, with 9 bases left in between. The CDR3 consists of 11 residues. CDR3 sequence (DNA): TGTGCCGTCCAGGGAACCGGGGAGCTGTTTTTT. The encoded protein is CAVQGTGELFF.

The chain carries TRBV2 and TRBJ2-3; 8 bases match TRBD2. Germline CDR1 SNHLY, CDR2 FYNNEI. Unmatched junction bases numbered 6, after V lost 1 base and J lost 3 bases. The length of the CDR3 is 16 residues. CDR3 nucleotides: TGTGCCAGCAGTGAAGATCCCGGGGGGGCGACAGATACGCAGTATTTT. Translation: CASSEDPGGATDTQYF.

The V gene is TRBV14, the J gene TRBJ1-2, with TRBD1 matching 7 bases. Germline-derived CDR1 and CDR2 are SGHDN and FVKESK. V lost 0 bases, J lost 8 bases, and 9 bases stayed unmatched. The CDR3 is 15 residues long. DNA of the CDR3: TGTGCCAGCAGCCAAGAAGGAGGGGGCTTGGGAGGCTACACCTTC. Translated, it gives CASSQEGGGLGGYTF.